Presented here are 21 T cell receptor beta chains from one specimen sequenced in a study of PD-L1 blockade in urothelial cancer (dated by TCRdb to between 2016 and 2019). The time point label, as the study defines it: pretreatment peripheral blood. Library prep was done by the immunoSEQ multiplex PCR assay. TCRdb obtained this table from immuneACCESS and retained in-frame rearrangements with V and J assigned. These tables miss some clones; where compared with another copy, unresolved V genes account for less than half of the shortfall, and the remainder is unexplained. The sample contains 30,000 to 40,000 clones, 85% of them found a single time. Of the sample, nearly 15% is held by the ten largest clones. Sequences were derived from PBMCs, sampled around atezolizumab (anti-PD-L1) treatment. Every receptor here comes from an elderly man with urothelial cancer.

Here the CDR3 reads CASSEDPYTEAFF. The CDR3 coding sequence is TGTGCCAGCAGTGAAGATCCCTACACTGAAGCTTTCTTT. The V call is TRBV2, the J call TRBJ1-1, with D hard to call. The germline V gene has CDR1 SNHLY and CDR2 FYNNEI. This CDR3 region has 13 residues. With 1 base removed from V and 3 bases from J, the gap between germline ends came to 6 bases.

This chain uses TRBV7-6 with TRBJ2-7; 9 bases line up with TRBD1. CDR3 length: 15 amino acids. With 1 base clipped from V and 3 bases from J, the junction kept 4 bases outside the gene matches. The germline gives CDR1 SGHVS, CDR2 FNYEAQ. The CDR3 sequence: CASSLGGTGIYEQYF. The CDR3 bases are TGTGCCAGCAGCTTAGGAGGGACAGGGATCTACGAGCAGTACTTC.

V gene TRBV6-6 combines with J gene TRBJ2-1, with TRBD2 matching over 13 bases. The germline V gene encodes CDR1 MNHNY and CDR2 SVGAGI (reference sequence). The CDR3 runs 15 residues. The V segment lost 6 bases and the J segment 4 bases; nucleotides outside the gene matches: 3. The CDR3: CASSTSGRGYNEQFF. CDR3 in DNA: TGTGCCAGCAGCACTAGCGGGAGGGGTTACAATGAGCAGTTCTTC.

The J gene is TRBJ2-5, the V gene TRBV29-1; possible D gene TRBD2, 5 bases. The length of the CDR3 is 12 residues. Trimming shortened V by 5 bases and J by 0 bases, and 7 bases separated the two germline ends. The germline V gene has CDR1 SQVTM and CDR2 ANQGSEA. The CDR3 coding sequence is TGCAGCGTTAAGCGGAACCAAGAGACCCAGTACTTC. Amino acids: CSVKRNQETQYF.

V and J are TRBV7-8 and TRBJ2-7; 7 bases are a match to TRBD1. The ends lost 5 bases at V and 0 bases at J; junction bases unmatched: 10. This CDR3 contains 16 residues. Germline lookup yields CDR1 SGHVS and CDR2 FQNEAQ. The CDR3 DNA sequence: TGTGCCAGCAGCCTTAGGACAGGAAAAACCTCCTACGAGCAGTACTTC. Translation gives CASSLRTGKTSYEQYF.

J is TRBJ1-1 and V is TRBV25-1; TRBD1 is a possible D gene (5 bases). The V gene's germline CDR1 is MGHDK and CDR2 SYGVNS. This CDR3 has 16 residues. V lost 0 bases and J 0 bases, leaving 11 bases between the germline ends. DNA of the CDR3: TGTGCCAGCAGTGAATATGACAGTCTCATGAACACTGAAGCTTTCTTT. Protein: CASSEYDSLMNTEAFF.

The chain is built from TRBV7-9 and TRBJ2-5; D possibly corresponds to TRBD1 (6 bases). CDR1 is SEHNR, CDR2 FQNEAQ, per germline (reference sequence). Trimming shortened V by 5 bases and J by 1 base, and 14 bases separated the two germline ends. This CDR3 spans 15 amino acids. CDR3 residues: CASSPGQSPQETQYF. The CDR3 DNA reads TGTGCCAGCAGCCCCGGACAGAGCCCCCAAGAGACCCAGTACTTC. Full variable domain (outside the CDR3, taken from reference TRBV7-9 and TRBJ2-5): DTGVSQNPRHKITKRGQNVTFRCDPISEHNRLYWYRQTLGQGPEFLTYFQNEAQLEKSRLLSDRFSAERPKGSFSTLEIQRTEQGDSAMYLCASSPGQSPQETQYFGPGTRLLVL.

The CDR3 DNA sequence: TGTGCCAGCAGTCGGGACAGGGTGATTCCCTACGAGCAGTACTTC. Amino acid sequence: CASSRDRVIPYEQYF. This chain joins TRBV28 and TRBJ2-7, with 9 bases aligning to TRBD1. The germline gives CDR1 MDHEN, CDR2 SYDVKM. Trimming removed 5 bases from V and 2 bases from J; junction bases left unmatched: 7. This CDR3 spans 15 amino acids.

V is TRBV27 and J is TRBJ1-4; D unresolved. With 0 bases removed from V and 4 bases from J, the gap between germline ends came to 12 bases. Looked up from germline, CDR1 is MNHEY and CDR2 is SMNVEV (reference sequence). CDR3 length: 16 amino acids. The CDR3 region is CASSLSRQTLNEKLFF. The CDR3 nucleotides are TGTGCCAGCAGTTTATCGCGGCAGACTCTTAATGAAAAACTGTTTTTT.

The chain is built from TRBV5-4 and TRBJ1-2; 8 bases agree with TRBD1. J gave up 1 base and V 4 bases, and 9 bases lay outside the gene matches. The CDR3 has 16 amino acids. Germline V gene lookup returns CDR1 SGHNT and CDR2 YYREEE (reference sequence). CDR3 sequence: CASSPDWTGINYGYTF. The CDR3 DNA is TGTGCCAGCAGCCCCGACTGGACAGGGATTAACTATGGCTACACCTTC.

In DNA, the CDR3 is TGTGCCAGCTCAGCCATCCTCGGGGGGCAAGGTGGAACTAATGAAAAACTGTTTTTT. Translation: CASSAILGGQGGTNEKLFF. V usage is TRBV18 and J usage is TRBJ1-4; possible D gene TRBD1, 6 bases. The CDR3 totals 19 residues. V was pared by 5 bases and J by 1 base, with 23 bases between. CDR1 and CDR2 (germline): KGHSH, LQKENI.

This clone was found once. The chain is built from TRBV2 and TRBJ2-5, with 10 bases matching TRBD1. Germline V gene sequence: CDR1 SNHLY, CDR2 FYNNEI. V was clipped by 0 bases and J by 4 bases; unmatched bases: 8. CDR3 length: 17 residues. The CDR3 DNA follows: TGTGCCAGCAGTGAAGCACGGACAGGGGGTGGGAGAGAGACCCAGTACTTC. Protein: CASSEARTGGGRETQYF.

The chain has TRBV7-9 and TRBJ2-5; 10 bases match TRBD1. Germline V CDR1 and CDR2: SEHNR, FQNEAQ (reference sequence). The CDR3 loop spans 17 amino acids. V lost 1 base to trimming and J lost 1 base; unmatched junction nucleotides: 6. The CDR3 region is CASSLGTGTGAQETQYF. CDR3 coding DNA: TGTGCCAGCAGCTTAGGTACGGGGACAGGGGCCCAAGAGACCCAGTACTTC.

The V and J genes are TRBV13 and TRBJ1-1; 7 bases are a match to TRBD1. The ends lost 5 bases at V and 6 bases at J; junction bases unmatched: 15. The CDR3 runs 16 residues. The germline gives CDR1 PRHDT, CDR2 FYEKMQ (reference sequence). The CDR3 loop is CASSERTGPRVAEAFF. DNA of the CDR3: TGTGCCAGCAGCGAGCGGACAGGCCCGAGGGTCGCTGAAGCTTTCTTT.

This clone was observed a few times. The J gene is TRBJ2-2, the V gene TRBV9; TRBD1 agrees at 11 bases. This CDR3 spans 16 amino acids. V lost 0 bases and J lost 5; bases outside the gene matches: 3. Germline V gene data show CDR1 as SGDLS and CDR2 as YYNGEE. DNA of the CDR3: TGTGCCAGCAGCGTAGGCGGGACAGGGGGTACCGGGGAGCTGTTTTTT. Protein product: CASSVGGTGGTGELFF. The full variable domain, its missing parts supplied by reference TRBV9 and TRBJ2-2, is DSGVTQTPKHLITATGQRVTLRCSPRSGDLSVYWYQQSLDQGLQFLIQYYNGEERAKGNILERFSAQQFPDLHSELNLSSLELGDSALYFCASSVGGTGGTGELFFGEGSRLTVL.

CDR3 sequence (DNA): TGTGCCAGCAGCGTAAACAGGGTAAGAGGCGAGCAGTACTTC. This gives the protein CASSVNRVRGEQYF. This sequence joins TRBV11-2 and TRBJ2-7; possibly TRBD1 for D (6 bases). Germline V gene data show CDR1 as SGHAT and CDR2 as FQNNGV. The ends were cut back, 5 bases at V and 6 bases at J, with 17 bases in the middle. The CDR3 contains 14 residues.

The chain carries TRBV30 and TRBJ1-5; TRBD1 might be the D (6 bases). This CDR3 is built from 14 residues. Germline CDR1 GTSNPN, CDR2 SVGIG (reference sequence). V lost 2 bases to trimming and J lost 7 bases, with 15 bases between them. DNA of the CDR3: TGTGCCTGGAGTCATCAGGGGTCACGGCAGCCCCAGCATTTT. It is translated as CAWSHQGSRQPQHF.

This rearrangement joins TRBV5-4 to TRBJ2-7, with D maybe TRBD1 (5 bases). In germline, CDR1 is SGHNT, CDR2 YYREEE (reference sequence). Trimming removed 0 bases at V and 3 bases at J, with 7 bases between. This CDR3 contains 13 residues. This CDR3 reads CASSLDRSYEQYF. For the CDR3, the DNA is TGTGCCAGCAGCTTGGACAGGAGCTACGAGCAGTACTTC.

The CDR3 loop reads CASSPTAGGSTDTQYF. Here the CDR3 DNA reads TGTGCCAGCTCACCCACGGCGGGAGGCAGCACAGATACGCAGTATTTT. This chain links TRBV18 with TRBJ2-3, with 8 bases matching TRBD2. This CDR3 is built from 16 residues. After removal of 3 bases from V and 0 bases from J, the junction contained 5 bases not matched to a gene. CDR1 is KGHSH and CDR2 is LQKENI in the germline V gene.

This sequence joins TRBV6-4 and TRBJ1-1, with a tentative D call TRBD1 (6 bases). This CDR3 has 15 amino acids. Between the trimmed V and J ends, which lost 3 bases and 5 bases, there was a span of 16 bases. Germline assignment: CDR1 MRHNA and CDR2 SNTAGT. DNA of the CDR3: TGTGCCAGCAGTGAGTCTATAGGGGGAGAGACTGAAGCTTTCTTT. This sequence encodes CASSESIGGETEAFF.

This chain connects TRBV2 to TRBJ1-1, with 8 nucleotides matching TRBD1. The V gene end was trimmed by 6 bases and the J gene end by 7 bases; junction bases not matched to a gene: 7. Germline loops: CDR1 SNHLY, CDR2 FYNNEI. The CDR3 spans 13 residues. The CDR3 loop reads CASRDREGGEAFF. The CDR3 DNA follows: TGTGCCAGCAGGGACAGGGAGGGTGGTGAAGCTTTCTTT.